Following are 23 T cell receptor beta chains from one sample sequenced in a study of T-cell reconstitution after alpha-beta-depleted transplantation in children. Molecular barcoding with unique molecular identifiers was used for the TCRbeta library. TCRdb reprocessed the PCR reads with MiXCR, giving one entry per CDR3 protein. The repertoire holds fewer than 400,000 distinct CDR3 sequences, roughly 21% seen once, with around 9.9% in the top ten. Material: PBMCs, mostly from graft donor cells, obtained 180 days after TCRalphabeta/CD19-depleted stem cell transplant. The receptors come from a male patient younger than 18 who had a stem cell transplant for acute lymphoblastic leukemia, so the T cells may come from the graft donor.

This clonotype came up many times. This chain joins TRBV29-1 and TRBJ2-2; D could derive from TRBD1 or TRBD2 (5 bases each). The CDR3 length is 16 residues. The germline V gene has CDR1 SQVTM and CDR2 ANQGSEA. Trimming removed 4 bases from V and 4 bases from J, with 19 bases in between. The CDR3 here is CSVAPDEGFSTGELFF. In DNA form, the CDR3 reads TGCAGCGTTGCCCCTGACGAGGGGTTTAGCACCGGGGAGCTGTTTTTT.

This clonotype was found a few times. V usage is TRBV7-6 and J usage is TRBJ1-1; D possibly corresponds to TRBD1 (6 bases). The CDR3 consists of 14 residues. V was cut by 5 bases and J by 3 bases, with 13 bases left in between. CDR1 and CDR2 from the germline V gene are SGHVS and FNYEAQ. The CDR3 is CASSPTGFDTEAFF. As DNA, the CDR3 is TGTGCCAGCAGCCCCACAGGGTTTGACACTGAAGCTTTCTTT. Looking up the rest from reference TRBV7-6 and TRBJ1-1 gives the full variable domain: GAGVSQSPRYKVTKRGQDVALRCDPISGHVSLYWYRQALGQGPEFLTYFNYEAQQDKSGLPNDRFSAERPEGSISTLTIQRTEQRDSAMYRCASSPTGFDTEAFFGQGTRLTVV.

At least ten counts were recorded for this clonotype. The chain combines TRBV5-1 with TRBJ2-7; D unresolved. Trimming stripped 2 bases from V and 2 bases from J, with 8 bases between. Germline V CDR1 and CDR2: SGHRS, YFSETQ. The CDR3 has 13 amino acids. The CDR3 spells CASSFQFPYEQYF. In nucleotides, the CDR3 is TGCGCCAGCAGCTTTCAGTTTCCCTACGAGCAGTACTTC.

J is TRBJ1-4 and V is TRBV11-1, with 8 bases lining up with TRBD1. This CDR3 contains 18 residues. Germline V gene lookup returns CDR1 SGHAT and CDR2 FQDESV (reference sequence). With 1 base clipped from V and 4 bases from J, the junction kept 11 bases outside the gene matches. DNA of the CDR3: TGTGCCAGCAGCTTAGGGACAGGGACTTTGTCGGGTAATGAAAAACTGTTTTTT. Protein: CASSLGTGTLSGNEKLFF.

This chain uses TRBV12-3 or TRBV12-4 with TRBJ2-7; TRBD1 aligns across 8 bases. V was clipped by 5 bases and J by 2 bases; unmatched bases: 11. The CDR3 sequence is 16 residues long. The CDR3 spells CASSNRQGPIPYEQYF. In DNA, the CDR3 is TGTGCCAGCAGTAACCGACAGGGGCCGATTCCCTACGAGCAGTACTTC.

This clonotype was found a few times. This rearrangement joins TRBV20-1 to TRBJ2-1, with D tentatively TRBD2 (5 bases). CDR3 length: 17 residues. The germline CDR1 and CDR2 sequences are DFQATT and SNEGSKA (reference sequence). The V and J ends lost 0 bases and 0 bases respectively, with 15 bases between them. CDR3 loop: CSARDRIRGSSYNEQFF. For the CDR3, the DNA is TGCAGTGCTAGAGATCGGATCCGAGGGAGCTCCTACAATGAGCAGTTCTTC.

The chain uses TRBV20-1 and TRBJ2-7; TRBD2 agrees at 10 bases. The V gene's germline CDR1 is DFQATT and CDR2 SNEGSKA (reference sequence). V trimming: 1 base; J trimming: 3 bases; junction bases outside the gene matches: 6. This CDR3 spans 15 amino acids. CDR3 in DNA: TGCAGTGCTAGAGGGAAATGGACTAGCGGCTACGAGCAGTACTTC. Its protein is CSARGKWTSGYEQYF.

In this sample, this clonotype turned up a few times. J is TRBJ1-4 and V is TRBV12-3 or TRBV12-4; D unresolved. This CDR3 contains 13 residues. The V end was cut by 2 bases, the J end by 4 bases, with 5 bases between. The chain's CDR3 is CASSLRINEKLFF. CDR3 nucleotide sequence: TGTGCCAGCAGTTTAAGGATTAATGAAAAACTGTTTTTT.

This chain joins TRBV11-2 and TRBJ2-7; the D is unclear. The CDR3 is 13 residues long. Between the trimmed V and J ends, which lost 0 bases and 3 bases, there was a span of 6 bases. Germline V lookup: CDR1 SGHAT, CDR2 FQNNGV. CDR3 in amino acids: CASSLDPLYEQYF. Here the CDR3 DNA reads TGTGCCAGCAGCTTAGATCCCCTCTACGAGCAGTACTTC.

CDR3 DNA: TGTGCCAGCAGCTTATGGGACAGACTCAGCACCGGGGAGCTGTTTTTT. Translation: CASSLWDRLSTGELFF. This sequence joins TRBV11-2 and TRBJ2-2, with 7 nucleotides matching TRBD1. Per the germline V gene, CDR1 is SGHAT and CDR2 is FQNNGV. Losses at the gene ends were 2 bases for V and 4 bases for J; bases not matched to a gene: 7. The CDR3 consists of 16 residues.

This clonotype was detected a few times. The CDR3 DNA sequence: TGTGCCACCAGCGGGACAGATAGAACCAAAAACATTCAGTACTTC. Translation gives CATSGTDRTKNIQYF. The chain links TRBV15 to TRBJ2-4, with 7 bases fitting TRBD1. The CDR3 is 15 amino acids. CDR1 LNHNV and CDR2 YYDKDF come from the germline V gene (reference sequence). V lost 5 bases, J lost 2 bases, and 6 bases stayed unmatched. Combining the CDR3 with reference TRBV15 and TRBJ2-4 gives the whole variable domain DAMVIQNPRYQVTQFGKPVTLSCSQTLNHNVMYWYQQKSSQAPKLLFHYYDKDFNNEADTPDNFQSRRPNTSFCFLDIRSPGLGDTAMYLCATSGTDRTKNIQYFGAGTRLSVL.

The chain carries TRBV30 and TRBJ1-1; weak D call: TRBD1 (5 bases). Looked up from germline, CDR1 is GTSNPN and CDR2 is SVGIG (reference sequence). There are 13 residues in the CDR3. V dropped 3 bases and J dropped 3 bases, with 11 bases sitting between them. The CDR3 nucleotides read TGTGCCTGGAGGATTGGGGCATACACTGAAGCTTTCTTT. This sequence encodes CAWRIGAYTEAFF.

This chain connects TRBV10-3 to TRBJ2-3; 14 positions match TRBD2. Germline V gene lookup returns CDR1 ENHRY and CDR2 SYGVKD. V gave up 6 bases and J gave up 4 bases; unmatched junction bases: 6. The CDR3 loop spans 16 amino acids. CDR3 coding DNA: TGTGCCATCAGCACCGGGACTAGCGGGAGTCCAGATACGCAGTATTTT. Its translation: CAISTGTSGSPDTQYF.

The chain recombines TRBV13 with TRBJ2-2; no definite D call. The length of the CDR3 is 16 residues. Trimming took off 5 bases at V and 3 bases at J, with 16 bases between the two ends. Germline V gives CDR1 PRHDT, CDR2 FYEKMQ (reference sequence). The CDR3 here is CASSPRAISDTGELFF. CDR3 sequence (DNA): TGTGCCAGCAGCCCTCGGGCGATTAGTGACACCGGGGAGCTGTTTTTT. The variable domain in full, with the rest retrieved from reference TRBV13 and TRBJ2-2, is AAGVIQSPRHLIKEKRETATLKCYPIPRHDTVYWYQQGPGQDPQFLISFYEKMQSDKGSIPDRFSAQQFSDYHSELNMSSLELGDSALYFCASSPRAISDTGELFFGEGSRLTVL.

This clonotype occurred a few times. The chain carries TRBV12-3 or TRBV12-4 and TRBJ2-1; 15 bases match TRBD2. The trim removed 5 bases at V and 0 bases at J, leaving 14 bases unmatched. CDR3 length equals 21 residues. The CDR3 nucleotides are TGTGCCAGCAGTCTTATTCCGGGACTAGCGGGAGGACCCCGCTCCTACAATGAGCAGTTCTTC. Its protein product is CASSLIPGLAGGPRSYNEQFF.

CDR3 amino acids: CASSAPGGIFADTQYF. CDR3 DNA: TGTGCCAGCAGCGCCCCAGGCGGGATATTCGCAGATACGCAGTATTTT. This chain connects TRBV7-9 to TRBJ2-3; possibly TRBD2 for D (6 bases). The germline gives CDR1 SEHNR, CDR2 FQNEAQ (reference sequence). With 5 bases removed from V and 4 bases from J, the gap between germline ends came to 19 bases. This CDR3 has 16 residues.

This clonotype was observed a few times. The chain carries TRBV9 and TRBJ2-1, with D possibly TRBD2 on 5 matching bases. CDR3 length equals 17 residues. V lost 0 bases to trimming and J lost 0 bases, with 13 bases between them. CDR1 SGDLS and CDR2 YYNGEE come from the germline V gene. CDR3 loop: CASSVDLRSGSYNEQFF. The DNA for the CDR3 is TGTGCCAGCAGCGTAGATCTTCGCAGCGGCTCCTACAATGAGCAGTTCTTC.

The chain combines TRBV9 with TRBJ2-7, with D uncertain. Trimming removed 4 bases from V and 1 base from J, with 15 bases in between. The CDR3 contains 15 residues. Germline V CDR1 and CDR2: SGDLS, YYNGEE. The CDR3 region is CASSMGGGPSYEQYF. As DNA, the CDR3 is TGTGCCAGCAGCATGGGCGGCGGTCCTTCCTACGAGCAGTACTTC.

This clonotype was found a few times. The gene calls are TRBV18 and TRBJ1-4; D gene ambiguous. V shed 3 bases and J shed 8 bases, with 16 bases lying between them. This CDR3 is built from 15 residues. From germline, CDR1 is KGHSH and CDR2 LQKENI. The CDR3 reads CASSPAGILSEKLFF. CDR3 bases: TGTGCCAGCTCACCGGCCGGGATCCTATCCGAAAAACTGTTTTTT.

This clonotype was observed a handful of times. Here the CDR3 DNA reads TGTGCCAGCAGTGGGGGACTAGCCTCCTACAATGAGCAGTTCTTC. Translated: CASSGGLASYNEQFF. The V and J genes are TRBV6-1 and TRBJ2-1, with 9 bases lining up with TRBD2. Germline V gene sequence: CDR1 MNHNS, CDR2 SASEGT. The CDR3 is 15 residues long. V lost 4 bases and J lost 0; bases outside the gene matches: 1.

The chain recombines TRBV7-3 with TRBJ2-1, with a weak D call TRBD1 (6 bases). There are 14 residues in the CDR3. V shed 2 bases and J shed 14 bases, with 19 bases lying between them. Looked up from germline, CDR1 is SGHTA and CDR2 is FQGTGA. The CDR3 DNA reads TGTGCCAGCAGCTTAGGTATAGGGGGAGTTCTGAAGTTCTTC. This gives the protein CASSLGIGGVLKFF.

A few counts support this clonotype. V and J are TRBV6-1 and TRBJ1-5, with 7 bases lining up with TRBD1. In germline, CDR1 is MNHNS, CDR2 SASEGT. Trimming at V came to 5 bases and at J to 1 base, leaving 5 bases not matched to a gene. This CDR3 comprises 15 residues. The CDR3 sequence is CASSRQGDSNQPQHF. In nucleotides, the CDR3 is TGTGCCAGCAGTCGACAGGGCGACAGCAATCAGCCCCAGCATTTT.

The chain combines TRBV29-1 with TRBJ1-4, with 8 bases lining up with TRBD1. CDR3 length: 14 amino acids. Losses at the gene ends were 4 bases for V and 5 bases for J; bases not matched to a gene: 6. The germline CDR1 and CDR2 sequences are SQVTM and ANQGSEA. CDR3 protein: CSVAPGGVNEKLFF. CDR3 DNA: TGCAGCGTTGCCCCAGGGGGCGTAAATGAAAAACTGTTTTTT.